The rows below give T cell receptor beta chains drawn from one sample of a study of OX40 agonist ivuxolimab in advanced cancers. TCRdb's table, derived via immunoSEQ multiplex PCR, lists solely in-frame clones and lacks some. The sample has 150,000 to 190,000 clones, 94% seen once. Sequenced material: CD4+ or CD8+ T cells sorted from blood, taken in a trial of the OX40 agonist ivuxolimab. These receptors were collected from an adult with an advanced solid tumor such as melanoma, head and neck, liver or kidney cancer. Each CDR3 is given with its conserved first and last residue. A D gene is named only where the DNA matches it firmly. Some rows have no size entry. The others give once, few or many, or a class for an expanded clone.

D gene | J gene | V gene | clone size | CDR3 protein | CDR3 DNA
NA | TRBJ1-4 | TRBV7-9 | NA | CASSSRRGISEKLFF | TGTGCCAGCAGCAGCCGCAGGGGAATAAGCGAAAAACTGTTTTTT
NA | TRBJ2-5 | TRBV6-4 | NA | CASSEQAGETQYF | TGTGCCAGCAGTGAGCAGGCGGGAGAGACCCAGTACTTC
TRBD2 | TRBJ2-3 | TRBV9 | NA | CASSAPLAGGTQYF | TGTGCCAGCAGCGCCCCCCTAGCGGGAGGTACGCAGTATTTT
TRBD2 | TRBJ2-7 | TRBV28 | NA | CASSGTSGAYEQYF | TGTGCCAGCAGTGGAACTAGCGGAGCATACGAGCAGTACTTC
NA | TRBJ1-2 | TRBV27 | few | CASSRSAGRGYTF | TGTGCCAGCAGTAGATCGGCGGGGAGGGGCTACACCTTC
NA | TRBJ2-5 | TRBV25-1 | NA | CASSEGSGLFQETQYF | TGTGCCAGCAGTGAAGGGTCAGGGCTATTCCAAGAGACCCAGTACTTC
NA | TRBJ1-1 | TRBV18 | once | CASSPSLDTEAFF | TGTGCCAGCTCACCGTCGTTAGACACTGAAGCTTTCTTT
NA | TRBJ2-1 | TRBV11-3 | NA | CASSFEGSYNEQFF | TGTGCCAGCAGCTTCGAGGGCTCCTACAATGAGCAGTTCTTC
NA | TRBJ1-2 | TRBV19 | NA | CASSMGTGGGENYGYTF | TGTGCCAGTAGTATGGGAACAGGTGGAGGGGAAAACTATGGCTACACCTTC
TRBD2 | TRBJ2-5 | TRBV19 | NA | CASSIDPGGQETQYF | TGTGCCAGTAGTATAGATCCGGGAGGCCAAGAGACCCAGTACTTC
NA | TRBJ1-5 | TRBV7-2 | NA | CASSLLPRQNNQPQHF | TGTGCCAGCAGCTTATTGCCCCGACAGAACAATCAGCCCCAGCATTTT
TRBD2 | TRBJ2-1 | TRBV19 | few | CASSIDSGTSYNEQFF | TGTGCCAGTAGTATAGACAGCGGGACCTCCTACAATGAGCAGTTCTTC
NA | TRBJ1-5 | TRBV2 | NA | CASKAGVNSNQPQHF | TGTGCCAGCAAGGCAGGGGTTAATAGCAATCAGCCCCAGCATTTT
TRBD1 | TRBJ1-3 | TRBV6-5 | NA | CASSFGTGGNTIYF | TGTGCCAGCAGTTTCGGGACAGGTGGAAACACCATATATTTT
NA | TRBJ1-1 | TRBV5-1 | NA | CASSLQGSDEAFF | TGCGCCAGCAGCTTGCAGGGTTCTGATGAAGCTTTCTTT
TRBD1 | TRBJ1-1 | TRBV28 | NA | CASSLDRGQGTEAFF | TGTGCCAGCAGTTTAGACAGGGGGCAGGGTACTGAAGCTTTCTTT
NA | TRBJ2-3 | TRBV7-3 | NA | CASSLTRGVDTQYF | TGTGCCAGCAGCTTAACGCGGGGCGTGGATACGCAGTATTTT
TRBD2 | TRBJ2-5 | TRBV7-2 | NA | CASVSRLAGNQETQYF | TGTGCCAGCGTCTCCCGGCTAGCGGGGAACCAAGAGACCCAGTACTTC
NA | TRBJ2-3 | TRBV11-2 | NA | CASSVRGRGTDTQYF | TGTGCCAGCAGCGTCCGGGGTCGGGGCACAGATACGCAGTATTTT
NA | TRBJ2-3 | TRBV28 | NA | CASSERADTQYF | TGTGCCAGCAGTGAGCGTGCAGATACGCAGTATTTT
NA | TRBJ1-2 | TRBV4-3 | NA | CASSQAGAGWAGYTF | TGCGCCAGCAGCCAAGCGGGAGCAGGGTGGGCTGGCTACACCTTC
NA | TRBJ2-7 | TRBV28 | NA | CASRTGNYEQYF | TGTGCCAGCAGGACGGGGAACTACGAGCAGTACTTC
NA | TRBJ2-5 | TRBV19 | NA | CASKGGRLLETQYF | TGTGCCAGTAAGGGTGGGCGTCTCCTAGAGACCCAGTACTTC
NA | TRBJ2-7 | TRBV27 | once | CASSREGGFSYEQYF | TGTGCCAGCAGTCGAGAGGGCGGGTTCTCCTACGAGCAGTACTTC
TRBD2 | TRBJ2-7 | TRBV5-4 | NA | CASSLKRGDYEQYF | TGTGCCAGCAGCTTGAAGCGGGGGGACTACGAGCAGTACTTC
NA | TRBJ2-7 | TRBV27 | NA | CATQPYNRFSSYEQYF | TGTGCCACCCAACCCTATAACAGGTTTAGCTCCTACGAGCAGTACTTC
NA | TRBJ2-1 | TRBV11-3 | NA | CASSLDLESEQFF | TGTGCCAGCAGCTTAGACCTAGAGTCTGAGCAGTTCTTC
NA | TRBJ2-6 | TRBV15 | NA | CATSTRPSGANVLTF | TGTGCCACCAGCACCCGACCCTCTGGGGCCAACGTCCTGACTTTC
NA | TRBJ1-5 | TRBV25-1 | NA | CASSSQGSDQPQHF | TGTGCCAGCAGCTCTCAGGGGAGTGATCAGCCCCAGCATTTT
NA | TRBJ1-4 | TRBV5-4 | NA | CASSLDRILFF | TGTGCCAGCAGCCTAGACAGGATCCTGTTTTTT
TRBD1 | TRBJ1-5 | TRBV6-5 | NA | CASSAHRGNQPQHF | TGTGCCAGCAGTGCCCACAGGGGGAATCAGCCCCAGCATTTT
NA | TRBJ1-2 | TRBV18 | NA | CASSPSAGNYGYTF | TGTGCCAGCTCACCTTCCGCAGGGAACTATGGCTACACCTTC
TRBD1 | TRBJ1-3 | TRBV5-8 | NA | CASSSLIGTGYGNTIYF | TGTGCCAGCAGCTCCTTGATCGGGACAGGGTATGGAAACACCATATATTTT
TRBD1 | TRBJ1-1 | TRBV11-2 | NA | CASSFSGQGAEAFF | TGTGCCAGCAGCTTTTCCGGACAGGGGGCTGAAGCTTTCTTT
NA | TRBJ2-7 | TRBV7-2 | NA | CASSLARDGYEQYF | TGTGCCAGCAGCTTAGCGCGGGACGGGTACGAGCAGTACTTC
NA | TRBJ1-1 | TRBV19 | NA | CASSIDKGFTEAFF | TGTGCCAGTAGTATAGATAAGGGCTTCACTGAAGCTTTCTTT
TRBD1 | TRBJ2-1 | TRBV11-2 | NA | CATRGTGQGSNEQFF | TGTGCCACCCGAGGTACGGGACAGGGTTCCAATGAGCAGTTCTTC
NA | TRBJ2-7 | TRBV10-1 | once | CASSESMPYEQYF | TGCGCCAGCAGTGAGTCAATGCCCTACGAGCAGTACTTC
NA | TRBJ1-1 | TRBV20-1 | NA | CSAGTLEAFF | TGCAGTGCAGGGACTCTTGAAGCTTTCTTT
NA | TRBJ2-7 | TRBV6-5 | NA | CASRKYSTSSYEQYF | TGTGCCAGCAGGAAATATTCCACAAGCTCCTACGAGCAGTACTTC
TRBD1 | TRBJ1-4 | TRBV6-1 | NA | CASRLPGQANEKLFF | TGTGCCAGCAGGTTACCGGGACAGGCCAATGAAAAACTGTTTTTT
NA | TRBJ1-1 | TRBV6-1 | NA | CASSETRGGAFF | TGTGCCAGCAGCGAAACCCGGGGTGGAGCTTTCTTT
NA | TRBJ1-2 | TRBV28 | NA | CASAGQGLSYTF | TGTGCCAGCGCTGGGCAGGGTTTGAGCTACACCTTC
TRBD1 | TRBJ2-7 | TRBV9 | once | CASSLGQGSPYEQYF | TGTGCCAGCAGCTTAGGACAGGGCTCTCCCTACGAGCAGTACTTC
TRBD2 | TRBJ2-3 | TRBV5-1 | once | CASSLGLAGADTQYF | TGCGCCAGCAGCTTGGGACTAGCTGGGGCAGATACGCAGTATTTT
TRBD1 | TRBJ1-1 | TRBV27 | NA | CASSFRDRAPEAFF | TGTGCCAGCAGTTTCAGGGACAGGGCACCTGAAGCTTTCTTT
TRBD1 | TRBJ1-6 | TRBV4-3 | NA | CASSPGQGGSPLHF | TGCGCCAGCAGCCCTGGACAGGGAGGCTCACCCCTCCACTTT
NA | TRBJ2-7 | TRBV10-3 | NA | CAISSNALATTYEQYF | TGTGCCATCAGCTCAAACGCCTTGGCCACAACCTACGAGCAGTACTTC
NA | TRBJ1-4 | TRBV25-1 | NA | CASTVAGTNEKLFF | TGTGCCAGCACGGTGGCGGGCACTAATGAAAAACTGTTTTTT
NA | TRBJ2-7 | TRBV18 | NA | CASSPGPGASYEQYF | TGTGCCAGCTCACCAGGGCCGGGCGCCTCCTACGAGCAGTACTTC
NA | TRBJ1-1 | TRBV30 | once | CAWSVRSKGAFF | TGTGCCTGGAGTGTACGATCAAAAGGAGCTTTCTTT